This record looks at one T cell receptor beta chain sequence and its context. Its antigen is not identified. The CDR3 spans 15 residues. Trimming took 3 bases from V and 2 from J, leaving 14 bases between them. Germline loops: CDR1 MDHEN, CDR2 SYDVKM. The sample belongs to a study of cytomegalovirus exposure and HLA in healthy donors. Study results and caveats: When analyzed later, a missense DCLRE1C variant was found to be linked to TCR beta V- and J-gene trimming. TCR sequences were mostly rare, though some public TCRs occurred in many donors. Immune exposure data for these donors was limited to CMV serostatus. Accurate predictions that matched the HLA-A and HLA-B alleles of most subjects were reportedly made from TCR beta sequences.

The PCR ran on 60 Vbeta and 13 Jbeta primers. Profiling relied on immunoSEQ multiplex PCR, and the TCRdb table lists in-frame clones only, not all of them. The sample lists about 120,000 clones; over 80% were seen once. Source material: PBMCs. This clonotype was sampled from a man younger than 35 in good health and CMV-seropositive. This chain joins TRBV28 and TRBJ2-7, with TRBD2 as a possible D gene (5 bases). CDR3 loop: CASSFRGKKTYEQYF. CDR3 nucleotides: TGTGCCAGCAGTTTCCGAGGGAAGAAGACCTACGAGCAGTACTTC.